The following is a TCR beta chain sequence with its context. This entry is derived from a study of T cell changes during pregnancy in multiple sclerosis. Produced via immunoSEQ multiplex PCR; TCRdb's table is partial and in-frame only. The repertoire has approximately 38,000 clones, roughly 94% of them found once; the top ten carry roughly 1.7%. V was pared by 5 bases and J by 3 bases, with 8 bases of the junction left unmatched. The V gene's germline CDR1 is MNHNS and CDR2 SASEGT. CDR3 size: 15 residues. Sequences were derived from peripheral blood, sampled in the third trimester of pregnancy. The source of this sequence is a female donor with multiple sclerosis, enrolled in a pregnancy study. The chain has TRBV6-1 and TRBJ2-7; 9 bases map to TRBD1. Here the CDR3 reads CASSRTGTGHYEQYF. CDR3 nucleotides: TGTGCCAGCAGTAGAACCGGGACAGGGCACTACGAGCAGTACTTC.